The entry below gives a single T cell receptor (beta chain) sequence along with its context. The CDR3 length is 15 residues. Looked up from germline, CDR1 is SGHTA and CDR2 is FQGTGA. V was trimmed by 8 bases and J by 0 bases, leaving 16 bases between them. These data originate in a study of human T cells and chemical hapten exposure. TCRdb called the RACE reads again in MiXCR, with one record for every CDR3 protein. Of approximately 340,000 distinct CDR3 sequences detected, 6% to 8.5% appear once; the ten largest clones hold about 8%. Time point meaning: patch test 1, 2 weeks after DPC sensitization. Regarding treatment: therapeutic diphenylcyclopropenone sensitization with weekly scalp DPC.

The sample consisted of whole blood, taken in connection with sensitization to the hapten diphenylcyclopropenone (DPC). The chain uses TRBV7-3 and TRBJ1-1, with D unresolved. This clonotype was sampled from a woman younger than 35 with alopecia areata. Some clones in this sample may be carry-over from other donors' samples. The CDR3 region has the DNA TGTGCCAGCGATCGAGGACGGAGGATGAACACTGAAGCTTTCTTT. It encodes CASDRGRRMNTEAFF.